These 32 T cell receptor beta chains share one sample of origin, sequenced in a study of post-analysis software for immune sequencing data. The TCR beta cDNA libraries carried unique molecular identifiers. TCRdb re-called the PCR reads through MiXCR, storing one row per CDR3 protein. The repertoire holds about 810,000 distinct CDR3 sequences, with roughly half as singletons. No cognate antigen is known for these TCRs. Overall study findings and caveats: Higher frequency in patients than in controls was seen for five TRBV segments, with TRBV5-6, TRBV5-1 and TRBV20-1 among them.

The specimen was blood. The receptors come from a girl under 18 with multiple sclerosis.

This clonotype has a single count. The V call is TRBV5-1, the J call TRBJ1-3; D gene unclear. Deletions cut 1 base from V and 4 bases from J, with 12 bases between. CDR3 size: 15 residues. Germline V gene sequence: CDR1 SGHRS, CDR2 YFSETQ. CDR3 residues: CASSLMGVAGNTIYF. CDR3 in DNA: TGCGCCAGCAGCTTGATGGGAGTAGCCGGAAACACCATATATTTT. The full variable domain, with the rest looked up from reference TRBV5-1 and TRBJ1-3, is KAGVTQTPRYLIKTRGQQVTLSCSPISGHRSVSWYQQTPGQGLQFLFEYFSETQRNKGNFPGRFSGRQFSNSRSEMNVSTLELGDSALYLCASSLMGVAGNTIYFGEGSWLTVV.

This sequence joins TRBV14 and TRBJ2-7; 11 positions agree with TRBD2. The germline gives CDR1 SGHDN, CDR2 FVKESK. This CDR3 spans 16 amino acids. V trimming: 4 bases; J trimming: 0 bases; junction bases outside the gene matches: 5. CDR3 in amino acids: CASSRPGLADSYEQYF. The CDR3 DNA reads TGTGCCAGCAGCCGCCCGGGACTAGCGGACTCCTACGAGCAGTACTTC. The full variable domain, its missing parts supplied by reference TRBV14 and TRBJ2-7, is EAGVTQFPSHSVIEKGQTVTLRCDPISGHDNLYWYRRVMGKEIKFLLHFVKESKQDESGMPNNRFLAERTGGTYSTLKVQPAELEDSGVYFCASSRPGLADSYEQYFGPGTRLTVT.

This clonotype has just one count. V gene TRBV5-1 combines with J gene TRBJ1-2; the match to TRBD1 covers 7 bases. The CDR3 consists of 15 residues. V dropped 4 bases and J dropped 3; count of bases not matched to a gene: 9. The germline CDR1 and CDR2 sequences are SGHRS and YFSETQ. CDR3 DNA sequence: TGCGCCAGCAGCGTGGACAGGACCGGGTACTATGGCTACACCTTC. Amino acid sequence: CASSVDRTGYYGYTF.

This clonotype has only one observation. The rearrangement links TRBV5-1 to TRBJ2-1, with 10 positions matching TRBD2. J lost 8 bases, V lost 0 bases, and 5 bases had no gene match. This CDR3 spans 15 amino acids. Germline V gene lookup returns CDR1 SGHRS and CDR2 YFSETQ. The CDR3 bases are TGCGCCAGCAGCTTGGAGCGACTAGCGGGTCATGAGCAGTTCTTC. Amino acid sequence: CASSLERLAGHEQFF.

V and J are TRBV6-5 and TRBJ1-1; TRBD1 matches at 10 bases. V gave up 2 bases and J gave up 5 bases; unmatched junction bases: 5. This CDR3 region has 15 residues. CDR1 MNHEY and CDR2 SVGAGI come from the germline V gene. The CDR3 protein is CASSYTGTGVTEAFF. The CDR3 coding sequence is TGTGCCAGCAGTTACACCGGGACAGGGGTAACTGAAGCTTTCTTT.

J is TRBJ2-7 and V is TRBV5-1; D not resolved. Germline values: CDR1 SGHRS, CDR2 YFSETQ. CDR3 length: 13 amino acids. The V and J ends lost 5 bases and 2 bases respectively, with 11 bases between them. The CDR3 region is CASRSFGAYEQYF. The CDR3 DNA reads TGCGCCAGCAGGTCCTTTGGCGCCTACGAGCAGTACTTC.

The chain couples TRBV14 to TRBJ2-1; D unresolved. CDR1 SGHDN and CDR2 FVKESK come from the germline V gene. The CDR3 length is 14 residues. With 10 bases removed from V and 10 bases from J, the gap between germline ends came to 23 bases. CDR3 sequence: CATMAAVLGNEQFF. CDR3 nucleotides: TGTGCCACCATGGCGGCCGTTCTTGGAAACGAGCAGTTCTTC.

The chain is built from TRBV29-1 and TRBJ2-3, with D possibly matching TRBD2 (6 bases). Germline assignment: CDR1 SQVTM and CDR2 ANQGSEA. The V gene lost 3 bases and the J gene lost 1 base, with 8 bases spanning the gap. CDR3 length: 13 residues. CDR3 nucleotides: TGCAGCGTTGAGCGGGATCGCACAGATACGCAGTATTTT. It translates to CSVERDRTDTQYF.

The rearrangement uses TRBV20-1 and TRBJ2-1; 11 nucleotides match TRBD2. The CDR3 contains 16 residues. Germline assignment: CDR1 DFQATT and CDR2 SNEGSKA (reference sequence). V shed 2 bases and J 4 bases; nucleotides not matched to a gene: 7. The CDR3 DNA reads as TGCAGTGCTAGAAAGGTAGCGGGAGGGAAATACAATGAGCAGTTCTTC. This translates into CSARKVAGGKYNEQFF.

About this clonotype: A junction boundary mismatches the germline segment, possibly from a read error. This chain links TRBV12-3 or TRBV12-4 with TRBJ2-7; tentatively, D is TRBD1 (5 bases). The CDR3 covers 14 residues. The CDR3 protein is CAGSLSRASYEQYF. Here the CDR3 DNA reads TGTGCCGGCAGTTTGAGCAGGGCATCCTACGAGCAGTACTTC.

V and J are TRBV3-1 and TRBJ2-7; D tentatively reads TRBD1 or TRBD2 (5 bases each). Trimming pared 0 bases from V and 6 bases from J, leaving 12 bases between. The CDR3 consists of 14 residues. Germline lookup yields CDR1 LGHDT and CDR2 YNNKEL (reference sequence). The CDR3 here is CASSQEGDVLEQYF. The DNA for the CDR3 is TGTGCCAGCAGCCAAGAGGGGGATGTGCTCGAGCAGTACTTC.

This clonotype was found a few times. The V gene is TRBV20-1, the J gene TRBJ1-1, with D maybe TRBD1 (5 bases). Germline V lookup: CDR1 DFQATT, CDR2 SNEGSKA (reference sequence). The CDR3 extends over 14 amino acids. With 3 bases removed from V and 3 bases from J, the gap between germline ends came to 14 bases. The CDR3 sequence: CSARVGESDTEAFF. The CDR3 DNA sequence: TGCAGTGCTAGGGTAGGGGAGTCGGACACTGAAGCTTTCTTT.

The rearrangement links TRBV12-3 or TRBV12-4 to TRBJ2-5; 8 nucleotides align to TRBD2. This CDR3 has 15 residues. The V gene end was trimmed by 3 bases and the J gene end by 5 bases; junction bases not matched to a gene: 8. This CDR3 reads CASSFAGLAPETQYF. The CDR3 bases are TGTGCCAGCAGTTTTGCCGGACTAGCTCCCGAGACCCAGTACTTC.

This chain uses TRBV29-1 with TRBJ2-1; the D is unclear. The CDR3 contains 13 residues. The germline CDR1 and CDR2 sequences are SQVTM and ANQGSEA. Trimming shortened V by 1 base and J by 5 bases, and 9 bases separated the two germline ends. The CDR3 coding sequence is TGCAGCGTTGAAGTCCCCAAACACAATGAGCAGTTCTTC. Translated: CSVEVPKHNEQFF.

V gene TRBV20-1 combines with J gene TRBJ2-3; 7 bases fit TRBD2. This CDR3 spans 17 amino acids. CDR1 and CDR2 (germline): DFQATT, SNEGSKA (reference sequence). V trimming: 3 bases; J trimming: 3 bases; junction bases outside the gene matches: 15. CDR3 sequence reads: CSASTGEGGSSTDTQYF. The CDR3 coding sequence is TGCAGTGCTAGTACGGGGGAAGGCGGGAGTTCTACAGATACGCAGTATTTT.

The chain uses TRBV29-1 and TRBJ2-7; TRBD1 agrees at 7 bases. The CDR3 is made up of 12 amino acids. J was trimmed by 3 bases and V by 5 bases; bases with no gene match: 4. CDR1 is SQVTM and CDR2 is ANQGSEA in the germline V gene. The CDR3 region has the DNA TGCAGCGTTTTGACAGGGTACTACGAGCAGTACTTC. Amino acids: CSVLTGYYEQYF.

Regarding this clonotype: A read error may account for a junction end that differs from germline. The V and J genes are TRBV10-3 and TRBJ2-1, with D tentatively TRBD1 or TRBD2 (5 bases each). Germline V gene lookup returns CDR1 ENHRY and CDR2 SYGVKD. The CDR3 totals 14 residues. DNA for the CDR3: TGTGCCATCAGTGAACGGGACCCCACCCAGTCGCAGTGCTTC. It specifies CAISERDPTQSQCF.

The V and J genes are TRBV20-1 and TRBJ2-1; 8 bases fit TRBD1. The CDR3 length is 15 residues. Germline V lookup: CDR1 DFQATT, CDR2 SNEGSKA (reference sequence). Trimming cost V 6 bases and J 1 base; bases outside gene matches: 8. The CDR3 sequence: CSALDRETSYNEQFF. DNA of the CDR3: TGCAGTGCCTTGGACAGGGAGACGTCCTACAATGAGCAGTTCTTC.

CDR3 sequence reads: CASSQDFPYGGYEQYF. The DNA for the CDR3 is TGCGCCAGCAGCCAAGATTTTCCTTACGGGGGATACGAGCAGTACTTC. V is TRBV4-1 and J is TRBJ2-4; possibly TRBD2 for D (6 bases). TRBJ2-7 matches the DNA end more closely, so the J call is doubtful. From germline, CDR1 is MGHRA and CDR2 YSYEKL. This CDR3 is 16 amino acids long.

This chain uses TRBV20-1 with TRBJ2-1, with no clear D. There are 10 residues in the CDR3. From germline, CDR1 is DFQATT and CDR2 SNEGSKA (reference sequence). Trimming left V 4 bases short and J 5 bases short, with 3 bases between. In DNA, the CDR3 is TGCAGTGCTATTGACAATGAGCAGTTCTTC. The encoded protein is CSAIDNEQFF.

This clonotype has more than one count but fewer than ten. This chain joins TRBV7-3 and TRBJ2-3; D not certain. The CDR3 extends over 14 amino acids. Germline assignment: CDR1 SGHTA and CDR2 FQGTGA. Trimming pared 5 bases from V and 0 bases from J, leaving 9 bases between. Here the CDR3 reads CASSPLSSTDTQYF. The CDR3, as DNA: TGTGCCAGCAGCCCCCTTTCGAGCACAGATACGCAGTATTTT.

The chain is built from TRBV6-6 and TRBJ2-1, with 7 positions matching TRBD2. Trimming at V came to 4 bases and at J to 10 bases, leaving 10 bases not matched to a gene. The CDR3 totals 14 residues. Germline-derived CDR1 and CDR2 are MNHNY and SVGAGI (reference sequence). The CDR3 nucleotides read TGTGCCAGCAGTTCGGGACTACAGTACGAGGAGCAGTTCTTC. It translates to CASSSGLQYEEQFF.

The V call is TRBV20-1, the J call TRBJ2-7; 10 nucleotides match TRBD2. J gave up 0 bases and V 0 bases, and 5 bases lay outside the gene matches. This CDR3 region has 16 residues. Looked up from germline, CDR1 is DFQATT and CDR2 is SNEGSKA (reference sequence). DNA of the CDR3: TGCAGTGCTAGAGATCCAGCGGGAGGGAGCTCCTACGAGCAGTACTTC. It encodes CSARDPAGGSSYEQYF.

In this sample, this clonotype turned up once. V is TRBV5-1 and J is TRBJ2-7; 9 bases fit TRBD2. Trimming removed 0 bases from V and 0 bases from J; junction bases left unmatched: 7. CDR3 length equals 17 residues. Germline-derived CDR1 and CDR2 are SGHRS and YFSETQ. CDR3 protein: CASSLGRTSVSSYEQYF. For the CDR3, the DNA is TGCGCCAGCAGCTTGGGGCGGACTAGCGTGAGCTCCTACGAGCAGTACTTC.

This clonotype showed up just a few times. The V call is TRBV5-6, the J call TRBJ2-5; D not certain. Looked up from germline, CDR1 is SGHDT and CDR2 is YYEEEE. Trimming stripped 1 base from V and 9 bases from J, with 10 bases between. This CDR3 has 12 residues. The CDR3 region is CASSLPVGSQYF. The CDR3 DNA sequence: TGTGCCAGCAGCTTGCCCGTAGGGTCCCAGTACTTC.

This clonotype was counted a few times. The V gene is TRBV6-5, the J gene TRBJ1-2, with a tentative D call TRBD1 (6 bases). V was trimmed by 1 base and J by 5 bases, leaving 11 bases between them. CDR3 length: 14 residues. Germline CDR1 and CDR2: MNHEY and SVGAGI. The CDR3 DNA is TGTGCCAGCAGTTACTTCCAGGGGAGTTATGGCTACACCTTC. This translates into CASSYFQGSYGYTF.

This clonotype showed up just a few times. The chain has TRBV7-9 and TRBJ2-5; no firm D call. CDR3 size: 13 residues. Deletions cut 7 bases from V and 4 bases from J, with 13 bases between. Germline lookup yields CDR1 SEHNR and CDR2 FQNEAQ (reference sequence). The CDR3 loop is CASNLKSGETQYF. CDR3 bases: TGTGCCAGCAACCTAAAGTCGGGAGAGACCCAGTACTTC. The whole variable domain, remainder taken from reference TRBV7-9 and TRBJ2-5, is DTGVSQNPRHKITKRGQNVTFRCDPISEHNRLYWYRQTLGQGPEFLTYFQNEAQLEKSRLLSDRFSAERPKGSFSTLEIQRTEQGDSAMYLCASNLKSGETQYFGPGTRLLVL.

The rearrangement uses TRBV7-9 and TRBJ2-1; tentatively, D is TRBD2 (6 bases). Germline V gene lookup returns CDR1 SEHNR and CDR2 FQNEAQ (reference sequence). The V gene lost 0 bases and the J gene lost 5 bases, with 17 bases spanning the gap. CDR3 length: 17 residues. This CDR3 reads CASSLAASRTGDNEQFF. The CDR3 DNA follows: TGTGCCAGCAGCTTAGCAGCCTCTAGGACGGGGGACAATGAGCAGTTCTTC.

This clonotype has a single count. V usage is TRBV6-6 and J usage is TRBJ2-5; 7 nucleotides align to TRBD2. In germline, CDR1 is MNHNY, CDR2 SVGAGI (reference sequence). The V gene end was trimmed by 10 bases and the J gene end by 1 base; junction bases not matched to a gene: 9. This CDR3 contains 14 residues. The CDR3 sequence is CATSSGDLQETQYF. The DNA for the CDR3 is TGTGCCACGTCGAGCGGGGACCTCCAAGAGACCCAGTACTTC.

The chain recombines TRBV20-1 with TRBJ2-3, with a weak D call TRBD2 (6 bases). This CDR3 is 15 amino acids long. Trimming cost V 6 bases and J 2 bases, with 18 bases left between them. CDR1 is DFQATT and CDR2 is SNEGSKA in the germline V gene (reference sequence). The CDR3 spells CSALSPGGNTDTQYF. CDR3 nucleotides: TGCAGTGCCCTGTCCCCCGGGGGAAACACAGATACGCAGTATTTT.

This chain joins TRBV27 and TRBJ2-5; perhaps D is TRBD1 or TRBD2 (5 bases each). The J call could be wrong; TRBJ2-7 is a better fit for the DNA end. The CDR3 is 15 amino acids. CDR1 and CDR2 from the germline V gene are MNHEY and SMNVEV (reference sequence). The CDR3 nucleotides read TGTGCCAGCAGTTTCCTCCACCCGGGGCCTGGCGAGCAGTACTTC. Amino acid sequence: CASSFLHPGPGEQYF.

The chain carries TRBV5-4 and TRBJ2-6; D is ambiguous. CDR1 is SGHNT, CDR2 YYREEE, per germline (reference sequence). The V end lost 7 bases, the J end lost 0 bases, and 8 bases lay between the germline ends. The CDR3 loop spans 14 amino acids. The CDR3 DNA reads TGTGCCAGCCTCGTCGACTCTGGGGCCAACGTCCTGACTTTC. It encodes CASLVDSGANVLTF.